This paragraph covers one T cell receptor (beta chain) sequence. What it binds is not known. A junction boundary mismatches the germline segment, possibly from a read error. The data originate from a study of early T cells in non-severe SARS-CoV-2 infection. On the study more broadly: From unsorted whole blood, bulk RNA was sequenced, and the chains remained unpaired.

General study findings and limits: Anti-spike CD8 responses were favored in VDJdb matching, and private and CD4 specificities were missed.

Individual cDNA molecules were tagged with unique molecular identifiers. TCRdb ran MiXCR on the 5' RACE reads and lists one entry per CDR3 protein. The table includes fewer than 100,000 distinct CDR3 sequences, 9% to 10% detected once. Germline CDR1 SGHRS, CDR2 YFSETQ. The CDR3 length is 13 residues. This chain connects TRBV5-1 to TRBJ2-7, with 9 bases identical to TRBD1. The TCR sequence derives from an adult who was a healthcare worker with PCR-confirmed SARS-CoV-2 infection or an uninfected control (not recorded which). Sequences were obtained from whole blood. The CDR3 bases are TGCGTCAGCAGCTATGGACAGGGGAACGAGCAGTACTTC. Its protein is CVSSYGQGNEQYF.